These 8 T cell receptor beta chains were all obtained from the same sample, sequenced in a study of CD8 T cells in Susac syndrome. The authors reverse transcribed about 0.45 to 1 ug RNA with random hexamers. TCRdb re-called the immunoSEQ multiplex PCR reads through MiXCR, storing one row per CDR3 protein. The table lists about 400,000 distinct CDR3 sequences, around 85% of them singletons. Sequenced sample: CD8+ T cells from PBMCs. The receptors shown here come from a human donor with multiple sclerosis.

On this clonotype itself: Mismatch with germline at one junction end may stem from a read error. This rearrangement joins TRBV20-1 to TRBJ2-1, with D hard to call. The CDR3 runs 14 residues. Germline V gene sequence: CDR1 DFQATT, CDR2 SNEGSKA (reference sequence). The CDR3 nucleotides read TGCAGTGCTAGAGAGCTTCTAGTCTACAATGGGCAGTTCTTC. This translates into CSARELLVYNGQFF.

This clonotype was counted once. The V gene is TRBV7-9, the J gene TRBJ2-1, with 8 positions matching TRBD1. The ends lost 4 bases at V and 5 bases at J; junction bases unmatched: 7. The CDR3 covers 15 residues. Germline V gene lookup returns CDR1 SEHNR and CDR2 FQNEAQ (reference sequence). This CDR3 is CASSSGQGWHNEQFF. The CDR3 DNA sequence: TGTGCCAGCAGCTCTGGACAGGGTTGGCACAATGAGCAGTTCTTC.

The chain links TRBV6-5 to TRBJ2-7; 7 nucleotides line up with TRBD2. Per germline, CDR1 MNHEY and CDR2 SVGAGI. V lost 7 bases, J lost 2 bases, and 8 bases stayed unmatched. This CDR3 comprises 14 residues. CDR3 in amino acids: CASNWEGGTYEQYF. The CDR3 DNA follows: TGTGCCAGCAATTGGGAGGGAGGGACCTACGAGCAGTACTTC.

This clonotype was found a few times. The chain links TRBV14 to TRBJ1-5, with D unresolved. Germline-derived CDR1 and CDR2 are SGHDN and FVKESK. The CDR3 loop spans 13 amino acids. V lost 6 bases and J lost 3, with 9 bases in between. CDR3 in amino acids: CASSSGNNQPQHF. The CDR3 region has the DNA TGTGCCAGCAGTTCTGGGAACAATCAGCCCCAGCATTTT. Variable domain in full (rest from reference TRBV14 and TRBJ1-5): EAGVTQFPSHSVIEKGQTVTLRCDPISGHDNLYWYRRVMGKEIKFLLHFVKESKQDESGMPNNRFLAERTGGTYSTLKVQPAELEDSGVYFCASSSGNNQPQHFGDGTRLSIL.

The DNA for the CDR3 is TGTGCCACACTCAATCAGGGGGTGAGCTATGGCTACACCTTC. Translation: CATLNQGVSYGYTF. This chain connects TRBV28 to TRBJ1-2; 7 bases agree with TRBD1. This CDR3 has 14 amino acids. Trimming took 10 bases from V and 4 from J; bases not matched to a gene: 12. Germline V gene data show CDR1 as MDHEN and CDR2 as SYDVKM.

This chain connects TRBV9 to TRBJ1-2; D unresolved. V dropped 0 bases and J dropped 1 base, with 7 bases sitting between them. The CDR3 has 14 residues. CDR1 is SGDLS and CDR2 is YYNGEE in the germline V gene. The CDR3 coding sequence is TGTGCCAGCAGCGTAGCGAGTATTAACTATGGCTACACCTTC. It specifies CASSVASINYGYTF.

The chain joins TRBV18 to TRBJ2-7; 8 bases line up with TRBD1. The length of the CDR3 is 14 residues. The V gene's germline CDR1 is KGHSH and CDR2 LQKENI. V was clipped by 6 bases and J by 2 bases; unmatched bases: 6. In DNA form, the CDR3 reads TGTGCCAGCTCGATGGACAGGGATACCTACGAGCAGTACTTC. This gives the protein CASSMDRDTYEQYF.

This chain uses TRBV7-9 with TRBJ2-1; the match to TRBD1 covers 9 bases. Germline loops: CDR1 SEHNR, CDR2 FQNEAQ (reference sequence). With V trimmed by 6 bases and J by 9 bases, 12 bases remained unmatched. CDR3 length equals 15 residues. In DNA, the CDR3 is TGTGCCAGCAGTTCACCGGGACAGGGAAGAATTGAGCAGTTCTTC. Translation: CASSSPGQGRIEQFF.